These 14 T cell receptor beta chains were all obtained from the same sample, sequenced in a study of shared clonotypes between healthy human individuals. The method was immunoSEQ multiplex PCR; TCRdb's version includes in-frame clones alone and lacks a portion of them. The sample carries some 740,000 clones, about 92% recorded once. CD45RO-negative, CCR7-selected cells formed the naive CD8 fraction, which excluded terminally differentiated effector memory CD45RA+ cells. Specimen: naive CD8+ T cells sorted from blood. The receptors shown here come from a man aged 25-45 years in good health.

V is TRBV6-5 and J is TRBJ2-2; D may be TRBD1 (6 bases). V lost 4 bases to trimming and J lost 7 bases, with 7 bases between them. The CDR3 covers 12 residues. Germline V lookup: CDR1 MNHEY, CDR2 SVGAGI. The CDR3 DNA reads as TGTGCCAGCAGTTTAGGGGGCGGGGAGCTGTTTTTT. This gives the protein CASSLGGGELFF.

This clone was counted a single time. The V and J genes are TRBV4-1 and TRBJ1-1; D unclear. V lost 0 bases, J lost 8 bases, and 4 bases lay in between. The CDR3 contains 11 residues. Germline values: CDR1 MGHRA, CDR2 YSYEKL. CDR3 sequence reads: CASSQDREAFF. CDR3 coding DNA: TGCGCCAGCAGCCAAGACAGGGAAGCTTTCTTT.

The J gene is TRBJ2-1, the V gene TRBV11-2; D not certain. The CDR3 contains 11 residues. In germline, CDR1 is SGHAT, CDR2 FQNNGV. V gave up 1 base and J gave up 8 bases, with 3 bases separating them. The DNA for the CDR3 is TGTGCCAGCAGCTTAGGGTATGAGCAGTTCTTC. Translating gives CASSLGYEQFF.

The chain links TRBV15 to TRBJ2-3, with TRBD2 as a possible D gene (6 bases). Trimming took off 3 bases at V and 0 bases at J, with 10 bases between the two ends. The CDR3 length is 15 residues. Germline CDR1 reads LNHNV; CDR2 reads YYDKDF (reference sequence). CDR3 sequence: CATSRTSGSTDTQYF. CDR3 sequence (DNA): TGTGCCACCAGCAGGACGAGCGGGAGCACAGATACGCAGTATTTT.

This chain connects TRBV5-5 to TRBJ1-2; the D gene is possibly TRBD1 (5 bases). Germline loops: CDR1 SGHKS, CDR2 YYEKEE (reference sequence). Deletions cut 0 bases from V and 6 bases from J, with 18 bases between. This CDR3 region has 16 residues. This CDR3 reads CASSLAPDARGHGYTF. The CDR3 DNA is TGTGCCAGCAGCTTGGCCCCGGACGCGAGGGGACATGGCTACACCTTC.

The chain combines TRBV19 with TRBJ2-7; a possible D gene is TRBD2 (5 bases). The CDR3 totals 17 residues. Germline CDR1 is LNHDA and CDR2 is SQIVND (reference sequence). Between the trimmed V and J ends, which lost 3 bases and 0 bases, there was a span of 18 bases. CDR3 sequence reads: CASSIRARGKSSYEQYF. The CDR3, as DNA: TGTGCCAGTAGTATCCGCGCCCGAGGGAAGTCCTCCTACGAGCAGTACTTC.

This rearrangement joins TRBV9 to TRBJ1-2, with 10 bases lining up with TRBD1. In germline, CDR1 is SGDLS, CDR2 YYNGEE. The CDR3 loop spans 18 amino acids. The junction had 11 bases not matched to a gene; V was cut back by 3 bases and J by 0 bases. CDR3 nucleotide sequence: TGTGCCAGCAGCGCCACAGACAGGGGGCCATTACCTAACTATGGCTACACCTTC. Translation gives CASSATDRGPLPNYGYTF. Full variable domain (rest looked up from reference TRBV9 and TRBJ1-2): DSGVTQTPKHLITATGQRVTLRCSPRSGDLSVYWYQQSLDQGLQFLIQYYNGEERAKGNILERFSAQQFPDLHSELNLSSLELGDSALYFCASSATDRGPLPNYGYTFGSGTRLTVV.

This clone appeared once. The rearrangement links TRBV5-4 to TRBJ2-7; no reliable D call. Looked up from germline, CDR1 is SGHNT and CDR2 is YYREEE (reference sequence). V was trimmed by 3 bases and J by 6 bases, leaving 13 bases between them. This CDR3 contains 13 residues. The CDR3 DNA follows: TGTGCCAGCAGCTCTATTGGGGAACTCGAGCAGTACTTC. This translates into CASSSIGELEQYF. Full variable domain (remainder filled in from reference TRBV5-4 and TRBJ2-7): ETGVTQSPTHLIKTRGQQVTLRCSSQSGHNTVSWYQQALGQGPQFIFQYYREEENGRGNFPPRFSGLQFPNYSSELNVNALELDDSALYLCASSSIGELEQYFGPGTRLTVT.

This chain joins TRBV7-9 and TRBJ2-2, with D tentatively TRBD2 (6 bases). Germline CDR1 SEHNR, CDR2 FQNEAQ (reference sequence). The CDR3 spans 16 residues. Trimming removed 4 bases at V and 1 base at J, with 13 bases between. The CDR3 DNA reads as TGTGCCAGCAGCTCCTTGGGCGGGGTGAACACCGGGGAGCTGTTTTTT. It translates to CASSSLGGVNTGELFF.

J is TRBJ2-2 and V is TRBV11-1; no firm D call. Germline V gives CDR1 SGHAT, CDR2 FQDESV (reference sequence). V was clipped by 5 bases and J by 3 bases, with 13 bases between them. This CDR3 has 15 residues. Written as DNA, the CDR3 is TGTGCCAGCAGCCTCCTTCGAGGATACACCGGGGAGCTGTTTTTT. Translated: CASSLLRGYTGELFF.

In its sample, this clone was seen once. This chain joins TRBV2 and TRBJ1-5; TRBD1 is a possible D gene (5 bases). CDR1 is SNHLY, CDR2 FYNNEI, per germline. V shed 11 bases and J shed 4 bases, with 9 bases lying between them. The CDR3 covers 11 residues. CDR3 bases: TGTGCCTCCGGGGGGAATCAGCCCCAGCATTTT. It specifies CASGGNQPQHF.

With respect to this clone: A far larger clone is a single base away, which makes a read error likely. V usage is TRBV6-6 and J usage is TRBJ2-3; D gene unclear. The V gene lost 5 bases and the J gene lost 5 bases, with 11 bases spanning the gap. Looked up from germline, CDR1 is MNHNY and CDR2 is SVGAGI (reference sequence). The CDR3 has 13 amino acids. For the CDR3, the DNA is TGTGCCAGCAGTCCCCGGGCCTTAGATACGCAGTATTTT. Translating gives CASSPRALDTQYF.

A note on this clone: Distinct nucleotide sequences in the sample also encode this CDR3. The chain is built from TRBV27 and TRBJ2-7; the D gene is possibly TRBD2 (5 bases). Trimming took 8 bases from V and 1 from J, leaving 6 bases between them. Germline loops: CDR1 MNHEY, CDR2 SMNVEV (reference sequence). The CDR3 consists of 11 residues. CDR3 sequence: CASRGSYEQYF. The CDR3 DNA reads as TGTGCCAGCCGGGGATCCTACGAGCAGTACTTC.

The V gene is TRBV6-6, the J gene TRBJ1-2; no clear D. V lost 4 bases and J 2 bases, leaving 11 bases between the germline ends. The CDR3 runs to 14 residues. CDR1 is MNHNY and CDR2 is SVGAGI in the germline V gene (reference sequence). The CDR3 coding sequence is TGTGCCAGCAGTTTCCGTAAGGAAAACTATGGCTACACCTTC. It encodes CASSFRKENYGYTF.